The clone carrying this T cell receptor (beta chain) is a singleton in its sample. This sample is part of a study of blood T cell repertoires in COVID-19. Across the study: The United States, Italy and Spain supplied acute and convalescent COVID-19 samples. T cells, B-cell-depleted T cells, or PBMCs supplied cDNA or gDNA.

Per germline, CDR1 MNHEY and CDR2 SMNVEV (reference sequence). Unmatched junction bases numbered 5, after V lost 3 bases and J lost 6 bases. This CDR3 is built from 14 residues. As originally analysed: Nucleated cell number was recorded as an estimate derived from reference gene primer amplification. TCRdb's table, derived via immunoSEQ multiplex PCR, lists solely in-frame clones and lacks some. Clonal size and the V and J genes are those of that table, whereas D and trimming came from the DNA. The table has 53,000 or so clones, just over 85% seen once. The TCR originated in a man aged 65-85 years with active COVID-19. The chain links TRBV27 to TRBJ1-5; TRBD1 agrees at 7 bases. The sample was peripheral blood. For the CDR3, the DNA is TGTGCCAGCAGTTTCAGGGGGATCGGTCAGCCCCAGCATTTT. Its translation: CASSFRGIGQPQHF.